This TCR beta chain was observed in a study of T cells expressing NK-cell markers. With the 5' RACE reads reprocessed, TCRdb shows one record per CDR3 protein and no DNA. Recorded for this sample: 350,000 to 500,000 distinct CDR3 sequences. Sequenced sample: blood T cells: a sorted CD56 or NKG2C T cell subset, CD4+ or CD8+ T cells, or bulk PBMC T cells (not recorded which). The sequence derives from a woman aged 18 to 75 in good health.

The CDR3 here is CASSQAAGGLTDTQYF. The gene calls are TRBV4-1 and TRBJ2-3; without DNA, the TCRdb call of TRBD2 cannot be checked. CDR3 size: 16 residues. Germline V gene lookup returns CDR1 MGHRA and CDR2 YSYEKL.